This is a list of T cell receptor beta chains from one sample in a study of identifying expanded T cells in peripheral blood. The table came from immunoSEQ multiplex PCR; TCRdb's copy has only in-frame clones and leaves some out. The table shows 50,000 to 65,000 clones, with roughly four fifths occurring only once. Sequenced material: blood. The receptors shown here come from a person aged 18 to 75 in good health. CDR3s include the opening cysteine and the closing phenylalanine or tryptophan. D genes are given only for firm matches. Some rows have no size entry. The others give once, few or many, or a class for an expanded clone.

TRBV5-6	NA	TRBJ2-1	NA	CASSPLHWGGGRLYNEQFF	TGTGCCAGCAGCCCATTACACTGGGGAGGGGGCCGGCTCTACAATGAGCAGTTCTTC
TRBV5-8	NA	TRBJ2-6	TRBD2	CASRYERGATISGANVLTF	TGTGCCAGCAGGTACGAGCGGGGGGCAACTATTTCTGGGGCCAACGTCCTGACTTTC
TRBV5-8	NA	TRBJ1-2	NA	CASSRRTYGYTF	TGTGCCAGCAGCCGGAGGACATATGGCTACACCTTC
TRBV6-1	NA	TRBJ1-1	NA	CASTLRDTEAFF	TGTGCCAGCACCCTCCGGGACACTGAAGCTTTCTTT
TRBV5-1	NA	TRBJ2-1	NA	CASSFGSGVGSEQFF	TGCGCCAGCAGCTTCGGGTCTGGTGTTGGCAGTGAGCAGTTCTTC
TRBV7-8	NA	TRBJ1-2	TRBD1	CASSLATGQHNYGYTF	TGTGCCAGCAGCTTAGCCACGGGACAGCATAACTATGGCTACACCTTC
TRBV6-6	NA	TRBJ1-6	NA	CASSNASPLHF	TGTGCCAGCAGTAATGCTTCACCCCTCCACTTT
TRBV27	NA	TRBJ1-2	NA	CASSSNRAYGYTF	TGTGCCAGCAGTTCTAACAGGGCATATGGCTACACCTTC
TRBV7-9	NA	TRBJ2-1	TRBD2	CASSPSGLRSYNEQFF	TGTGCCAGCAGCCCTAGCGGGCTCCGCTCCTACAATGAGCAGTTCTTC
TRBV19	NA	TRBJ1-2	NA	CASRDVLTGRYGYTF	TGTGCCAGTAGGGACGTACTCACCGGTCGGTATGGCTACACCTTC
TRBV5-3	NA	TRBJ1-1	NA	CARSTAGQHKAFF	TGTGCCAGAAGCACAGCCGGACAGCACAAAGCTTTCTTT
TRBV4-3	NA	TRBJ1-2	NA	CASSQEWRVIYGYTF	TGCGCCAGCAGCCAAGAGTGGCGGGTGATCTATGGCTACACCTTC
TRBV4-1	NA	TRBJ1-4	NA	CASSQSPGNEKLFF	TGCGCCAGCAGCCAATCCCCCGGGAATGAAAAACTGTTTTTT
TRBV7-2	NA	TRBJ2-1	NA	CASSPAPPYNEQFF	TGTGCCAGCAGCCCGGCCCCCCCCTACAATGAGCAGTTCTTC
TRBV9	NA	TRBJ1-2	NA	CASSASGRDGYTF	TGTGCCAGCAGCGCCTCCGGGAGGGATGGCTACACCTTC
TRBV5-6	NA	TRBJ1-1	TRBD1	CASSLPTGHTEAFF	TGTGCCAGCAGCTTGCCGACAGGGCACACTGAAGCTTTCTTT
TRBV9	NA	TRBJ1-1	NA	CASTQDGVGGTEAFF	TGTGCCAGCACCCAAGACGGGGTAGGTGGCACTGAAGCTTTCTTT
TRBV7-9	NA	TRBJ2-6	TRBD1	CASSGTGQLLSGANVLTF	TGTGCCAGCAGTGGGACGGGACAGCTACTCTCTGGGGCCAACGTCCTGACTTTC
TRBV19	NA	TRBJ2-2	NA	CASSISRGSTGELFF	TGTGCCAGTAGTATTAGTAGGGGAAGCACCGGGGAGCTGTTTTTT
TRBV30	NA	TRBJ2-2	NA	CAWSVGGTHTGELFF	TGTGCCTGGAGTGTTGGAGGGACCCACACCGGGGAGCTGTTTTTT
TRBV5-6	NA	TRBJ1-1	NA	CASSPVGSNTEAFF	TGTGCCAGCAGCCCCGTCGGCTCGAACACTGAAGCTTTCTTT
TRBV19	NA	TRBJ1-2	TRBD1	CASSRQGSDYGYTF	TGTGCCAGTAGCAGACAGGGAAGTGACTATGGCTACACCTTC
TRBV7-2	NA	TRBJ2-3	NA	CASSFGPFTDTQYF	TGTGCCAGCAGCTTCGGTCCCTTCACAGATACGCAGTATTTT
TRBV6-1	NA	TRBJ2-4	TRBD1	CASTRVSGQPGYF	TGTGCCAGCACGAGGGTTTCGGGACAGCCGGGGTACTTC
TRBV11-2	NA	TRBJ1-1	NA	CASSANRIEAFF	TGTGCCAGCAGCGCTAATCGGATTGAAGCTTTCTTT
TRBV6-5	NA	TRBJ1-2	NA	CASSYSELSYGYTF	TGTGCCAGCAGTTACTCCGAGTTAAGCTATGGCTACACCTTC
TRBV27	NA	TRBJ2-5	NA	CASRSGRVTGETQYF	TGTGCCAGCAGGTCGGGCAGGGTAACGGGAGAGACCCAGTACTTC
TRBV6-5	NA	TRBJ1-5	TRBD1	CASSYSGTGDQPQHF	TGTGCCAGCAGTTACTCAGGGACAGGGGACCAGCCCCAGCATTTT
TRBV5-1	NA	TRBJ2-5	TRBD2	CASSSLAGPQETQYF	TGCGCCAGCAGCTCCCTAGCGGGGCCGCAAGAGACCCAGTACTTC
TRBV19	few	TRBJ1-5	TRBD1	CASIDRAQPQHF	TGTGCCAGTATTGACAGGGCGCAGCCCCAGCATTTT
TRBV5-1	once	TRBJ1-1	NA	CASSLAVGHTEAFF	TGCGCCAGCAGCTTGGCGGTGGGACACACTGAAGCTTTCTTT
TRBV4-2	NA	TRBJ1-1	NA	CASSQGGLNTEAFF	TGTGCCAGCAGCCAGGGCGGATTGAACACTGAAGCTTTCTTT
TRBV5-1	NA	TRBJ2-3	TRBD2	CASSYSGRGGDTQYF	TGCGCCAGCAGCTACAGCGGGAGGGGAGGGGATACGCAGTATTTT
TRBV19	NA	TRBJ2-5	TRBD2	CASSAGGHQETQYF	TGTGCCAGTTCAGCGGGAGGACACCAAGAGACCCAGTACTTC
TRBV5-4	NA	TRBJ2-7	NA	CASSGSQGPTPYEQYF	TGTGCCAGCAGCGGCAGCCAGGGACCCACCCCCTACGAGCAGTACTTC
TRBV5-1	NA	TRBJ1-2	TRBD1	CASSLVRGARDRNGYTF	TGCGCCAGCAGCTTGGTCAGGGGGGCGCGCGATCGGAATGGCTACACCTTC
TRBV7-2	NA	TRBJ2-2	TRBD2	CASSLNPLTSGSSGELFF	TGTGCCAGCAGCCTAAACCCGTTGACTAGCGGGAGTTCGGGGGAGCTGTTTTTT
TRBV11-3	NA	TRBJ2-2	NA	CASSFYSGSTGELFF	TGTGCCAGCAGCTTTTATAGTGGCAGCACCGGGGAGCTGTTTTTT
TRBV6-5	NA	TRBJ2-1	NA	CASSYSHYNEQFF	TGTGCCAGCAGTTACTCGCATTACAATGAGCAGTTCTTC
TRBV13	NA	TRBJ2-5	NA	CASSPYDPLVWETQYF	TGTGCCAGCAGCCCCTACGACCCACTAGTTTGGGAGACCCAGTACTTC
TRBV6-5	NA	TRBJ1-4	NA	CASSYGSPSTNEKLFF	TGTGCCAGCAGTTACGGGTCACCGTCAACTAATGAAAAACTGTTTTTT
TRBV5-1	NA	TRBJ1-5	TRBD1	CASSLVGTGGGQPQHF	TGCGCCAGCAGCTTGGTCGGGACAGGGGGAGGTCAGCCCCAGCATTTT
TRBV6-5	NA	TRBJ1-5	TRBD1	CASSRGQVGQPQHF	TGTGCCAGCAGCCGGGGACAGGTGGGTCAGCCCCAGCATTTT
TRBV7-2	once	TRBJ2-7	TRBD2	CASSRGLAGVIKQYF	TGTGCCAGCAGCCGAGGACTAGCGGGAGTCATAAAGCAGTACTTC
TRBV29-1	NA	TRBJ1-6	NA	CSVEERKGSPLHF	TGCAGCGTTGAAGAAAGGAAGGGTTCACCCCTCCACTTT
TRBV10-3	NA	TRBJ2-5	NA	CAISESSNGAETQYF	TGTGCCATCAGTGAGTCGAGCAACGGGGCAGAGACCCAGTACTTC
TRBV19	NA	TRBJ2-7	TRBD2	CASSTTGTSSYEQYF	TGTGCCAGTAGTACCACAGGGACTAGCTCCTACGAGCAGTACTTC
TRBV9	NA	TRBJ2-7	NA	CASSVTGTYRSEQYF	TGTGCCAGCAGCGTAACCGGGACTTATCGCAGCGAGCAGTACTTC
TRBV7-9	NA	TRBJ2-2	TRBD1	CASSAETGGPRNTGELFF	TGTGCCAGCAGCGCCGAGACAGGGGGCCCGCGGAACACCGGGGAGCTGTTTTTT
TRBV4-3	NA	TRBJ2-6	NA	CASSQDLSGGANVLTF	TGCGCCAGCAGCCAAGATTTATCAGGGGGGGCCAACGTCCTGACTTTC
TRBV28	NA	TRBJ1-1	NA	CASSSTSYTEAFF	TGTGCCAGCAGTTCCACCTCATACACTGAAGCTTTCTTT
TRBV6-6	NA	TRBJ2-3	TRBD1	CASSQGTGRSDTQYF	TGTGCCAGCAGTCAAGGGACAGGGAGATCAGATACGCAGTATTTT
TRBV2	NA	TRBJ1-5	NA	CASSDRFSNQPQHF	TGTGCCAGCAGCGACAGGTTTAGCAATCAGCCCCAGCATTTT